These 28 T cell receptor beta chains were all obtained from the same sample, sequenced in a study of blood T cell repertoires in COVID-19. Generated by immunoSEQ multiplex PCR, the TCRdb table keeps only in-frame clones and is missing some. The table shows some 9,300 clones, with around 84% occurring only once. Sequencing was carried out using peripheral blood. Receptors originate from a human donor in a cohort sampled during active COVID-19.

In regard to this clone: The junction does not match germline at one end; this may be a read error. The genes are TRBV19 and TRBJ2-7; the match to TRBD1 covers 8 bases. The CDR3 contains 11 residues. The germline CDR1 and CDR2 sequences are LNHDA and SQIVND (reference sequence). The CDR3 sequence is CPPRGRYEQYF. CDR3 coding DNA: TGCCCCCCCAGGGGGCGATACGAGCAGTACTTC.

This rearrangement joins TRBV30 to TRBJ2-3, with 10 nucleotides matching TRBD2. CDR3 length: 16 amino acids. Germline CDR1 GTSNPN, CDR2 SVGIG (reference sequence). J gave up 2 bases and V 2 bases, and 7 bases lay outside the gene matches. The CDR3 region has the DNA TGTGCCTGGAGTCCGCTGACTAGCGGGTTCACAGATACGCAGTATTTT. This encodes CAWSPLTSGFTDTQYF. The full variable domain, with the rest looked up from reference TRBV30 and TRBJ2-3, is SQTIHQWPATLVQPVGSPLSLECTVEGTSNPNLYWYRQAAGRGLQLLFYSVGIGQISSEVPQNLSASRPQDRQFILSSKKLLLSDSGFYLCAWSPLTSGFTDTQYFGPGTRLTVL.

This CDR3 reads CASSYSEANTEAFF. CDR3 in DNA: TGTGCCAGCAGTTACTCGGAGGCAAACACTGAAGCTTTCTTT. The chain carries TRBV6-6 and TRBJ1-1, with D uncertain. V lost 0 bases to trimming and J lost 2 bases, with 7 bases between them. The CDR3 is made up of 14 amino acids. From germline, CDR1 is MNHNY and CDR2 SVGAGI (reference sequence).

CDR3 sequence (DNA): TGTGCCAGCAGCCGTACAGGGATCCGGGACTACGAGCAGTACTTC. Amino acid sequence: CASSRTGIRDYEQYF. The rearrangement uses TRBV7-2 and TRBJ2-7, with D perhaps TRBD1 (6 bases). CDR1 SGHTA and CDR2 FQGNSA come from the germline V gene. The CDR3 runs 15 residues. The V gene lost 5 bases and the J gene lost 3 bases, with 17 bases spanning the gap.

The chain combines TRBV4-3 with TRBJ2-4; TRBD2 agrees at 11 bases. Losses at the gene ends were 0 bases for V and 7 bases for J; bases not matched to a gene: 5. CDR1 is LGHNA and CDR2 is YSLEER in the germline V gene. This CDR3 has 16 residues. In nucleotides, the CDR3 is TGCGCCAGCAGCCAAGAGGGTAGCGGGGGGGCCAACATTCAGTACTTC. It translates to CASSQEGSGGANIQYF.

This chain joins TRBV10-3 and TRBJ2-7; no firm D call. Trimming removed 3 bases at V and 7 bases at J, with 10 bases between. This CDR3 contains 12 residues. The germline CDR1 and CDR2 sequences are ENHRY and SYGVKD. The CDR3 is CAISDDGWEQYF. The CDR3 DNA follows: TGTGCCATCAGTGACGACGGGTGGGAGCAGTACTTC.

As to this clone: One end of the junction is discordant with germline, which a read error may explain. Here the CDR3 reads CASSKEGGSYEQYF. The DNA of the CDR3 is TGTGCCAGCAGCAAAGAAGGGGGCTCCTACGAGCAGTACTTC. The rearrangement uses TRBV3-1 (or the pseudogene TRBV3-2) and TRBJ2-7, with a weak D call TRBD1 (6 bases). The CDR3 length is 14 residues. Germline assignment: CDR1 LGHDT and CDR2 YNNKEL (reference sequence).

The rearrangement links TRBV29-1 to TRBJ2-3; 11 bases match TRBD2. The V gene end was trimmed by 6 bases and the J gene end by 2 bases; junction bases not matched to a gene: 4. Per germline, CDR1 SQVTM and CDR2 ANQGSEA. This CDR3 is built from 14 residues. The CDR3 bases are TGCAGCGTCGCTAGCGGGGGGACCACAGATACGCAGTATTTT. Encoded protein: CSVASGGTTDTQYF.

V usage is TRBV29-1 and J usage is TRBJ2-2; 11 nucleotides line up with TRBD1. The ends lost 6 bases at V and 3 bases at J; junction bases unmatched: 6. CDR3 size: 15 residues. The V gene's germline CDR1 is SQVTM and CDR2 ANQGSEA. This CDR3 reads CSVGTGGFDTGELFF. The CDR3 DNA is TGCAGCGTGGGGACAGGGGGTTTTGACACCGGGGAGCTGTTTTTT.

This chain joins TRBV15 and TRBJ1-5; 9 positions agree with TRBD1. The germline V gene has CDR1 LNHNV and CDR2 YYDKDF (reference sequence). The CDR3 is made up of 15 amino acids. V shed 8 bases and J 4 bases; nucleotides not matched to a gene: 9. In nucleotides, the CDR3 is TGTGCCACCTACCGAGGGACAGGGAGAAATCAGCCCCAGCATTTT. It codes for CATYRGTGRNQPQHF.

This chain links TRBV6-2 or TRBV6-3 with TRBJ2-3; 14 bases are a match to TRBD2. V lost 4 bases to trimming and J lost 8 bases; unmatched junction nucleotides: 11. The V gene's germline CDR1 is MNHEY and CDR2 SVGEGT. The CDR3 runs to 17 residues. CDR3 region: CASSSATSGGAKGTQYF. The CDR3 nucleotides are TGTGCCAGCAGTTCCGCGACTAGCGGGGGGGCGAAAGGTACGCAGTATTTT.

The genes are TRBV11-2 and TRBJ2-2; 7 nucleotides agree with TRBD2. V was clipped by 2 bases and J by 4 bases; unmatched bases: 16. The CDR3 totals 19 residues. Germline V CDR1 and CDR2: SGHAT, FQNNGV. This CDR3 is CASSLRTRLRGGGTGELFF. The DNA for the CDR3 is TGTGCCAGCAGCTTACGAACTCGACTTCGCGGGGGAGGCACCGGGGAGCTGTTTTTT.

This clone was seen a single time. V gene TRBV19 combines with J gene TRBJ1-6; 8 bases line up with TRBD1. Germline values: CDR1 LNHDA, CDR2 SQIVND (reference sequence). This CDR3 has 17 amino acids. V trimming: 6 bases; J trimming: 1 base; junction bases outside the gene matches: 8. DNA for the CDR3: TGTGCCAGTAGAACCATCGACAGGGGATCCTATAATTCACCCCTCCACTTT. Its protein product is CASRTIDRGSYNSPLHF.

V gene TRBV19 combines with J gene TRBJ2-2, with D possibly TRBD1 on 6 matching bases. The CDR3 runs 14 residues. Per germline, CDR1 LNHDA and CDR2 SQIVND (reference sequence). V dropped 8 bases and J dropped 0 bases, with 10 bases sitting between them. The CDR3, as DNA: TGTGCCAGTCGACAGGTTACGAACACCGGGGAGCTGTTTTTT. It encodes CASRQVTNTGELFF. The full variable domain, rest sourced from reference TRBV19 and TRBJ2-2, is DGGITQSPKYLFRKEGQNVTLSCEQNLNHDAMYWYRQDPGQGLRLIYYSQIVNDFQKGDIAEGYSVSREKKESFPLTVTSAQKNPTAFYLCASRQVTNTGELFFGEGSRLTVL.

The V call is TRBV5-1, the J call TRBJ1-5; tentatively, D is TRBD1 (5 bases). V lost 7 bases and J 1 base, leaving 9 bases between the germline ends. The CDR3 extends over 13 amino acids. Germline CDR1 is SGHRS and CDR2 is YFSETQ. CDR3 nucleotides: TGCGCCAGCTCCGGGGGGAGCAATCAGCCCCAGCATTTT. This encodes CASSGGSNQPQHF.

The chain links TRBV20-1 to TRBJ2-1; D unclear. The CDR3 contains 11 residues. V was pared by 6 bases and J by 7 bases, with 10 bases between. Germline CDR1 reads DFQATT; CDR2 reads SNEGSKA (reference sequence). CDR3 amino acids: CSATTKNEQFF. The CDR3 DNA is TGCAGTGCCACAACCAAGAATGAGCAGTTCTTC.

The chain carries TRBV28 and TRBJ2-7; TRBD1 agrees at 10 bases. Germline CDR1 and CDR2: MDHEN and SYDVKM. J was trimmed by 6 bases and V by 7 bases; bases with no gene match: 9. The CDR3 is 14 residues long. The CDR3 DNA reads as TGTGCCAGCACAAGGGACAGGGGAATAGGCGAGCAGTACTTC. It translates to CASTRDRGIGEQYF.

This sequence joins TRBV11-2 and TRBJ2-5, with 13 bases identical to TRBD2. The CDR3 sequence is 17 residues long. V lost 5 bases, J lost 2 bases, and 8 bases stayed unmatched. CDR1 is SGHAT and CDR2 is FQNNGV in the germline V gene. CDR3 amino acids: CASSTRLTSGGQETQYF. The CDR3 DNA is TGTGCCAGCAGCACCCGCCTGACTAGCGGGGGGCAAGAGACCCAGTACTTC.

The chain recombines TRBV5-1 with TRBJ2-2; a weak D match, TRBD2 (5 bases). The CDR3 sequence is 12 residues long. Trimming left V 5 bases short and J 3 bases short, with 5 bases between. CDR1 and CDR2 (germline): SGHRS, YFSETQ. In nucleotides, the CDR3 is TGCGCCAGCAGGAGGGACACCGGGGAGCTGTTTTTT. This encodes CASRRDTGELFF.

The rearrangement uses TRBV6-1 and TRBJ2-5, with 9 nucleotides matching TRBD2. Trimming took 1 base from V and 5 from J; bases not matched to a gene: 5. The germline V gene has CDR1 MNHNS and CDR2 SASEGT. This CDR3 is 15 amino acids long. For the CDR3, the DNA is TGTGCCAGCAGTGAAGACGCGGGGGGGCCGGAGACCCAGTACTTC. Its protein is CASSEDAGGPETQYF.

The sample holds a few counts of this clone. The chain is built from TRBV29-1 and TRBJ1-3, with a possible D match to TRBD1 (6 bases). There are 13 residues in the CDR3. The germline V gene has CDR1 SQVTM and CDR2 ANQGSEA. The CDR3: CSTDRISGNTIYF. The CDR3 DNA reads TGCAGTACGGACAGAATCTCTGGAAACACCATATATTTT.

The genes are TRBV6-2 or TRBV6-3 and TRBJ1-1, with 11 nucleotides matching TRBD1. The CDR3 is made up of 19 amino acids. Germline lookup yields CDR1 MNHEY and CDR2 SVGEGT. V trimming: 6 bases; J trimming: 6 bases; junction bases outside the gene matches: 21. In DNA, the CDR3 is TGTGCCAGCAGCCCGAGTCGGACAGGGGGCGCGACTACGATCGCTGAAGCTTTCTTT. Its protein product is CASSPSRTGGATTIAEAFF.

The V and J genes are TRBV19 and TRBJ2-3, with D possibly TRBD2 on 5 matching bases. CDR3 length equals 14 residues. The V and J ends lost 5 bases and 3 bases respectively, with 12 bases between them. Looked up from germline, CDR1 is LNHDA and CDR2 is SQIVND (reference sequence). DNA for the CDR3: TGTGCCAGTAGTTTGCTAGCTGTTACAGATACGCAGTATTTT. This sequence encodes CASSLLAVTDTQYF.

This rearrangement joins TRBV5-6 to TRBJ2-3; 8 bases are a match to TRBD2. V was pared by 1 base and J by 4 bases, with 5 bases of the junction left unmatched. Germline CDR1 is SGHDT and CDR2 is YYEEEE. The CDR3 has 15 residues. The CDR3 here is CASSLYSRGADTQYF. Here the CDR3 DNA reads TGTGCCAGCAGCTTGTATTCGCGGGGGGCAGATACGCAGTATTTT.

A single count supports this clone. This sequence joins TRBV11-3 and TRBJ1-5; D is perhaps TRBD1 (6 bases). The CDR3 runs 15 residues. CDR1 and CDR2 (germline): SGHNT, YENEEA. V was cut by 2 bases and J by 4 bases, with 12 bases left in between. The DNA for the CDR3 is TGTGCCAGCAGCTTAAGCGGACAGTCAAATCAGCCCCAGCATTTT. This encodes CASSLSGQSNQPQHF. The whole variable domain, remainder taken from reference TRBV11-3 and TRBJ1-5, is EAGVVQSPRYKIIEKKQPVAFWCNPISGHNTLYWYLQNLGQGPELLIRYENEEAVDDSQLPKDRFSAERLKGVDSTLKIQPAELGDSAVYLCASSLSGQSNQPQHFGDGTRLSIL.

This rearrangement joins TRBV13 to TRBJ1-2; D call uncertain. The ends were cut back, 2 bases at V and 5 bases at J, with 15 bases in the middle. This CDR3 has 15 residues. The germline V gene has CDR1 PRHDT and CDR2 FYEKMQ (reference sequence). The CDR3 here is CASSLLAEVPYGYTF. CDR3 nucleotide sequence: TGTGCCAGCAGCTTATTAGCCGAAGTCCCATATGGCTACACCTTC.

This chain joins TRBV19 and TRBJ1-1; unclear D gene. This CDR3 has 13 amino acids. Looked up from germline, CDR1 is LNHDA and CDR2 is SQIVND (reference sequence). V gave up 5 bases and J gave up 1 base, with 8 bases separating them. CDR3: CASSLFPNTEAFF. The CDR3 bases are TGTGCCAGTAGTCTCTTCCCGAACACTGAAGCTTTCTTT.

The chain recombines TRBV15 with TRBJ2-3; 9 bases line up with TRBD2. This CDR3 region has 16 residues. CDR1 and CDR2 (germline): LNHNV, YYDKDF (reference sequence). V lost 4 bases to trimming and J lost 3 bases; unmatched junction nucleotides: 8. In DNA, the CDR3 is TGTGCCACCAGCAAAAACGAGGCGGGGGGGACAGATACGCAGTATTTT. Translating it yields CATSKNEAGGTDTQYF.